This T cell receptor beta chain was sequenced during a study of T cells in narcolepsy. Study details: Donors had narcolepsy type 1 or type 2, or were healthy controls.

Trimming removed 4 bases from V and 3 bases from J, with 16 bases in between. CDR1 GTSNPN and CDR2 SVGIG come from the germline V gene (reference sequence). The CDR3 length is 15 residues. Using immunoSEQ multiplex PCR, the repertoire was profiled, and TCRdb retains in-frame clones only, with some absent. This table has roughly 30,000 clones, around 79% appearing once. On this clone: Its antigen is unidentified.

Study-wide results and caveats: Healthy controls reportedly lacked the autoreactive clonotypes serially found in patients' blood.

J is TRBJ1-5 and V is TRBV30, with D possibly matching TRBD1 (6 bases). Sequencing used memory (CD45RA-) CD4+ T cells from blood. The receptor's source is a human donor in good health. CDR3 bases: TGTGCCTGGACCGCGGGGGGCGACTTCAATCAGCCCCAGCATTTT. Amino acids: CAWTAGGDFNQPQHF.